The rows below give T cell receptor beta chains drawn from one sample of a study of cytomegalovirus exposure and HLA in healthy donors. TCRdb's table, derived via immunoSEQ multiplex PCR, lists solely in-frame clones and lacks some. The top ten hold about 9.4% of the sample, which has under 250,000 clones, approximately 80% seen once. The sample was PBMCs. These receptors were collected from a woman aged 50 to 60 in good health and CMV-seropositive. CDR3s include the opening cysteine and the closing phenylalanine or tryptophan. Each record gives: clone size, J gene, V gene, D gene, CDR3 DNA, CDR3 protein. D genes are given only for firm matches. The size of a clone is reported for some rows only, either as once, few or many, or as a class for expanded clones.

clone size: NA
J gene: TRBJ1-1
V gene: TRBV5-4
D gene: NA
CDR3 DNA: TGTGCCAGCAGCTTGGAATGGGGGGTGAGCACTGAAGCTTTCTTT
CDR3 protein: CASSLEWGVSTEAFF

clone size: NA
J gene: TRBJ2-7
V gene: TRBV6-5
D gene: TRBD2
CDR3 DNA: TGTGCCAGCAGATTAAGGACTAGCGGGGGGGGAGAGCAGTACTTC
CDR3 protein: CASRLRTSGGGEQYF

clone size: NA
J gene: TRBJ2-7
V gene: TRBV5-4
D gene: NA
CDR3 DNA: TGTGCCAGCAGCTTGGGTCGGGGAGGCTCCTACGAGCAGTACTTC
CDR3 protein: CASSLGRGGSYEQYF

clone size: NA
J gene: TRBJ1-4
V gene: TRBV18
D gene: NA
CDR3 DNA: TGTGCCAGCTCACGCGGGCCCTCGGGGTCAACTAATGAAAAACTGTTTTTT
CDR3 protein: CASSRGPSGSTNEKLFF

clone size: NA
J gene: TRBJ2-3
V gene: TRBV4-3
D gene: NA
CDR3 DNA: TGCGCCAGCAGCCCCGGAAACCGACACACAGATACGCAGTATTTT
CDR3 protein: CASSPGNRHTDTQYF

clone size: many
J gene: TRBJ2-1
V gene: TRBV6-1
D gene: TRBD2
CDR3 DNA: TGTGCCAGCAGTGAGACTAGCGGGGGGGCCGATGAGCAGTTCTTC
CDR3 protein: CASSETSGGADEQFF

clone size: few
J gene: TRBJ1-1
V gene: TRBV12-1
D gene: NA
CDR3 DNA: TGTGCCCCCCACTGGGCCCGCACTGAAGCTTTCTTT
CDR3 protein: CAPHWARTEAFF

clone size: NA
J gene: TRBJ1-5
V gene: TRBV5-8
D gene: TRBD1
CDR3 DNA: TGTGCCAGCAGCTTAGGGACAGGGGCCCACGGGCAGCCCCAGCATTTT
CDR3 protein: CASSLGTGAHGQPQHF

clone size: NA
J gene: TRBJ2-3
V gene: TRBV18
D gene: NA
CDR3 DNA: TGTGCCAGCTCACCCTTGGCCCCAAACCTAGATACGCAGTATTTT
CDR3 protein: CASSPLAPNLDTQYF

clone size: NA
J gene: TRBJ2-2
V gene: TRBV5-6
D gene: NA
CDR3 DNA: TGTGCCAGCAGCTCAGGGTCTTACACCGGGGAGCTGTTTTTT
CDR3 protein: CASSSGSYTGELFF

clone size: NA
J gene: TRBJ2-7
V gene: TRBV5-6
D gene: NA
CDR3 DNA: TGTGCCAGCAGCTTGGGGGCCCTCGAGCAGTACTTC
CDR3 protein: CASSLGALEQYF

clone size: NA
J gene: TRBJ2-1
V gene: TRBV7-3
D gene: TRBD2
CDR3 DNA: TGTGCCAGCAGCTTAACGACGTCAGCGGGGGATTACAATGAGCAGTTCTTC
CDR3 protein: CASSLTTSAGDYNEQFF

clone size: NA
J gene: TRBJ2-3
V gene: TRBV28
D gene: NA
CDR3 DNA: TGTGCCAGCAGTTTTGGGAGGGGGGGAGATACGCAGTATTTT
CDR3 protein: CASSFGRGGDTQYF

clone size: NA
J gene: TRBJ1-2
V gene: TRBV6-1
D gene: NA
CDR3 DNA: TGTGCCAGCAGTGAAGATAGGGACTCTGGCTACACCTTC
CDR3 protein: CASSEDRDSGYTF

clone size: NA
J gene: TRBJ2-3
V gene: TRBV4-2
D gene: NA
CDR3 DNA: TGTGCCAGCAGCCAAGGACTCAGGACTAGCACAGATACGCAGTATTTT
CDR3 protein: CASSQGLRTSTDTQYF

clone size: NA
J gene: TRBJ2-7
V gene: TRBV6-6
D gene: NA
CDR3 DNA: TGTGCCAGCAGCCGTAGAGGAGAGCAGTACTTC
CDR3 protein: CASSRRGEQYF

clone size: NA
J gene: TRBJ1-6
V gene: TRBV7-9
D gene: TRBD1
CDR3 DNA: TGTGCCAGCAGCCCGGGACAGGGGAATTCACCCCTCCACTTT
CDR3 protein: CASSPGQGNSPLHF

clone size: once
J gene: TRBJ2-1
V gene: TRBV5-1
D gene: NA
CDR3 DNA: TGCGCCAGCAGCTTGGGCCGGGGGAGCGACAATGAGCAGTTCTTC
CDR3 protein: CASSLGRGSDNEQFF

clone size: NA
J gene: TRBJ2-7
V gene: TRBV4-3
D gene: NA
CDR3 DNA: TGCGCCAGCAGCCAAGGAAGGGCGGGGATTGACTACGAGCAGTACTTC
CDR3 protein: CASSQGRAGIDYEQYF

clone size: NA
J gene: TRBJ1-1
V gene: TRBV6-8
D gene: NA
CDR3 DNA: TGTGCCAGCAGTTACGGCAGAGAGGGTGCGAAGTTACTCGCTGAAGCTTTCTTT
CDR3 protein: CASSYGREGAKLLAEAFF

clone size: NA
J gene: TRBJ1-2
V gene: TRBV19
D gene: NA
CDR3 DNA: TGTGCCAGTAGTATTCTGGGGGCCAAAGGATACTACACCTTC
CDR3 protein: CASSILGAKGYYTF

clone size: NA
J gene: TRBJ2-7
V gene: TRBV6-5
D gene: NA
CDR3 DNA: TGTGCCAGCAGCAGAGACAGGATCAACTCCTACGAGCAGTACTTC
CDR3 protein: CASSRDRINSYEQYF

clone size: NA
J gene: TRBJ2-7
V gene: TRBV5-1
D gene: NA
CDR3 DNA: TGCGCCAGCAGCTTGGATGTTGGGCAGTTCTACGAGCAGTACTTC
CDR3 protein: CASSLDVGQFYEQYF

clone size: NA
J gene: TRBJ1-3
V gene: TRBV9
D gene: NA
CDR3 DNA: TGTGCCAGCAGCCCACAAGCGGTCCTCTGGACTGGAAACACCATATATTTT
CDR3 protein: CASSPQAVLWTGNTIYF

clone size: NA
J gene: TRBJ2-4
V gene: TRBV7-9
D gene: TRBD1
CDR3 DNA: TGTGCCAGCCGTAGGACAGGGGACGCCAAAAACATTCAGTACTTC
CDR3 protein: CASRRTGDAKNIQYF

clone size: NA
J gene: TRBJ1-1
V gene: TRBV5-1
D gene: TRBD1
CDR3 DNA: TGCGCCAGCGGCGCAGGGACAGTGAACACTGAAGCTTTCTTT
CDR3 protein: CASGAGTVNTEAFF

clone size: NA
J gene: TRBJ1-3
V gene: TRBV9
D gene: NA
CDR3 DNA: TGTGCCAGCAGCGTAGCCCCCGCGAGAGGGAGTTTTGGAAACACCATATATTTT
CDR3 protein: CASSVAPARGSFGNTIYF

clone size: few
J gene: TRBJ2-7
V gene: TRBV27
D gene: TRBD2
CDR3 DNA: TGTGCCAGCAGTCTGACTAGCGGGGGGATTTCCTACGAGCAGTACTTC
CDR3 protein: CASSLTSGGISYEQYF

clone size: NA
J gene: TRBJ1-1
V gene: TRBV7-2
D gene: NA
CDR3 DNA: TGTGCCAGCAGCTTAGTCCCGAACGCGGGGTGGGGCACTGAAGCTTTCTTT
CDR3 protein: CASSLVPNAGWGTEAFF

clone size: NA
J gene: TRBJ1-2
V gene: TRBV5-5
D gene: NA
CDR3 DNA: TGTGCCAGCAGTAAACAGGGACCCACTACTCTCTATGGCTACACCTTC
CDR3 protein: CASSKQGPTTLYGYTF

clone size: NA
J gene: TRBJ1-4
V gene: TRBV7-9
D gene: TRBD1
CDR3 DNA: TGTGCCAGCAGCTCGGACAGGAGGAATGAAAAACTGTTTTTT
CDR3 protein: CASSSDRRNEKLFF

clone size: few
J gene: TRBJ1-1
V gene: TRBV7-2
D gene: TRBD1
CDR3 DNA: TGTGCCAGCAGGGCCCAGGGGGCGGATGCTTTCTTT
CDR3 protein: CASRAQGADAFF

clone size: NA
J gene: TRBJ1-3
V gene: TRBV10-3
D gene: NA
CDR3 DNA: TGTGCCATCAGTGATCGGGACACGAGAAACACCATATATTTT
CDR3 protein: CAISDRDTRNTIYF